This T cell receptor (beta chain) was sequenced for a study of cytomegalovirus exposure and HLA in healthy donors (TCRdb year 2017). With respect to the entire study: The roughly 670 repertoires of the first cohort and the roughly 120 validation repertoires were produced on the same platform, according to a later analysis. The study aimed to test whether signatures of past pathogen exposure could be identified by cataloging public T cell receptors. The study combined high-throughput TCR immunosequencing, statistical association of individual TCRs with disease status, and machine learning to predict cytomegalovirus infection status. In addition to the first cohort of approximately 670 subjects, a separate validation cohort of about 120 different subjects was used. Beyond this particular receptor, the publication reports: In the study, about 150 TCR beta chains were listed as associated with cytomegalovirus. The classifier was reported to diagnose cytomegalovirus status with high specificity and sensitivity in both the original cohort and the validation cohort. A few of the identified cytomegalovirus-associated TCR beta chains were confirmed in vitro to be specific for cytomegalovirus antigens. Of the cluster scores, 90% to 95% were above 0 in a later analysis, which found that TCRs clustered in the first cohort also tended to co-occur in the 120 or so validation repertoires. Most TCR sequences were seen in very few donors, while some public TCRs were found in many individuals. The validation cohort had no HLA typing available for a later analysis, so co-occurrence within that cohort was assessed over all 120 or so repertoires. It was suggested by the authors that the approach could potentially be generalized to other disease states and immunological phenotypes.

The donors belonged to the validation cohort of around 120 subjects, which was separate from the approximately 700-subject first cohort. The CDR3 measures 14 amino acids from cysteine to phenylalanine. Of all the DNA, just the CDR3 is kept, 42 bases in frame from base 1. The germline V gene (reference sequence) provides CDR1 SGHNT and CDR2 YYREEE. Trimming removed 0 bases from V and 1 base from J, leaving 8 bases between the germline ends. Libraries came from the immunoSEQ multiplex PCR assay. The paper's data handling went like this. A statistical classification framework was developed to diagnose cytomegalovirus status using the catalog of TCR beta chain sequences. What TCRdb holds here is the immuneACCESS table cut down to in-frame rearrangements. Part of the clones is not present; checked against another copy, under half of the missing clones reflect an unresolved V gene, and the others are unexplained. V, J and clone size are those of that table, while D and trimming were read from the DNA. The sample table records 100,000 to 150,000 clones; roughly 95% of these occur just once. Less than 2% of the sample is taken by the ten largest.

Regarding this clone: Its antigen is not yet known. The input lacks base qualities; no much larger clone sits a single base away.

The receptor was isolated from a man aged 18 to 35 in good health and CMV-seronegative. The sequenced material came from PBMCs. Recombination connected TRBV5-4 to TRBJ2-7; 6 matching bases give a weak D call of TRBD1. The sequenced DNA is TGTGCCAGCAGCTTGGTAGGGGGATCCTACGAGCAGTACTTC. Translated, it reads CASSLVGGSYEQYF.